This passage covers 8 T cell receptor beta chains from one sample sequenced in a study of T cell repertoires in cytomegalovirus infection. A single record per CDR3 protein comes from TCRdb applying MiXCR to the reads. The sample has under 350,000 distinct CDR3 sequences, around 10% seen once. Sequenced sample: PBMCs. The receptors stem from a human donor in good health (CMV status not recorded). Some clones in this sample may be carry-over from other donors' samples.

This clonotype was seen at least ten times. CDR3 bases: TGTGCCAGCAGCTTGCTACTAGCGGGGCACAATGAGCAGTTCTTC. Translating it yields CASSLLLAGHNEQFF. The chain links TRBV7-6 to TRBJ2-1; 10 nucleotides agree with TRBD2. The trim removed 3 bases at V and 5 bases at J, leaving 4 bases unmatched. The CDR3 has 15 amino acids. Per germline, CDR1 SGHVS and CDR2 FNYEAQ.

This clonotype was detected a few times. The CDR3 protein is CASSLWAGETDTQYF. CDR3 DNA sequence: TGTGCCAGCAGTTTATGGGCGGGGGAGACAGATACGCAGTATTTT. The chain couples TRBV27 to TRBJ2-3; 7 bases align to TRBD2. Germline loops: CDR1 MNHEY, CDR2 SMNVEV (reference sequence). This CDR3 has 15 amino acids. V shed 1 base, J shed 3 bases, and the junction held 4 bases outside the gene matches.

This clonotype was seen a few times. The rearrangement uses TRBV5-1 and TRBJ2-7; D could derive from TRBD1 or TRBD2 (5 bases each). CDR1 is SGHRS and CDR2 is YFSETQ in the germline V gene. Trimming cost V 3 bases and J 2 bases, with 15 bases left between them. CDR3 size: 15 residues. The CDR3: CASSSLPGTTYEQYF. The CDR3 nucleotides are TGCGCCAGCAGCTCACTGCCCGGGACCACCTACGAGCAGTACTTC.

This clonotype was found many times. CDR3 sequence reads: CASSLGGALVETQYF. CDR3 bases: TGTGCCAGCAGCTTAGGCGGGGCTCTTGTCGAGACCCAGTACTTC. The rearrangement uses TRBV7-2 and TRBJ2-5, with D possibly TRBD2 on 6 matching bases. V shed 1 base and J shed 5 bases, with 14 bases lying between them. The germline gives CDR1 SGHTA, CDR2 FQGNSA. CDR3 length equals 15 residues.

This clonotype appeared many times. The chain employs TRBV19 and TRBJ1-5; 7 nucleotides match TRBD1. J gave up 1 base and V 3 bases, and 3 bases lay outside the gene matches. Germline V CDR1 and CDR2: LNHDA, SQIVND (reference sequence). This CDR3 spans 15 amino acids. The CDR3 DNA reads TGTGCCAGTAGTATCCAGACAGGGAGCAATCAGCCCCAGCATTTT. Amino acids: CASSIQTGSNQPQHF.

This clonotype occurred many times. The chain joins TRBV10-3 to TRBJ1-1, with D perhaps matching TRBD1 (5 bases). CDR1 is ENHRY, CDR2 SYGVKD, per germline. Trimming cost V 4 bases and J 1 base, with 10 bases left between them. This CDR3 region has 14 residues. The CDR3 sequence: CAISVLGGNTEAFF. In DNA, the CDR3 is TGTGCCATCAGTGTCCTCGGGGGGAACACTGAAGCTTTCTTT.

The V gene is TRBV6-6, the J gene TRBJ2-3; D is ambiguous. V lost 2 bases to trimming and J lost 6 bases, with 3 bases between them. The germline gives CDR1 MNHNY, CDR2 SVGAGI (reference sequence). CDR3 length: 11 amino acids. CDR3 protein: CASSYVDTQYF. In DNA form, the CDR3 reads TGTGCCAGCAGTTACGTCGATACGCAGTATTTT.

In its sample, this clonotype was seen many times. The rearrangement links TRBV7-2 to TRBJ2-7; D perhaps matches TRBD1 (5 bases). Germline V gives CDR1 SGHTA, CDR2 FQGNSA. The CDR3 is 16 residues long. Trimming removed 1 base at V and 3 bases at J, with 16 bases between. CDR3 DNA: TGTGCCAGCAGCTTAGGTGTAATGAGACAGTACTACGAGCAGTACTTC. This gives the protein CASSLGVMRQYYEQYF.